The 25 T cell receptor beta chains given below trace back to one sample, sequenced in a study of blood T cells in healthy people across ages. Sample-barcoded 5' priming and a J-beta primer mix drove a second PCR of roughly 6 to 12 cycles. Each CDR3 protein is one row after TCRdb ran MiXCR on the 5' RACE reads. Of 1,500,000 or so distinct CDR3 sequences listed, roughly two fifths are singletons. Sequenced: blood. The receptors derive from a young woman in good health.

This chain joins TRBV13 and TRBJ2-7; perhaps TRBD1 as D (6 bases). Germline CDR1 PRHDT, CDR2 FYEKMQ (reference sequence). The CDR3 has 15 amino acids. Trimming took off 4 bases at V and 4 bases at J, with 17 bases between the two ends. The CDR3 DNA reads TGTGCCAGCAGCTACCACGGCACAGGGATGTACGAGCAGTACTTC. Translation gives CASSYHGTGMYEQYF. The entire variable domain, with the rest obtained from reference TRBV13 and TRBJ2-7, is as follows: AAGVIQSPRHLIKEKRETATLKCYPIPRHDTVYWYQQGPGQDPQFLISFYEKMQSDKGSIPDRFSAQQFSDYHSELNMSSLELGDSALYFCASSYHGTGMYEQYFGPGTRLTVT.

This clonotype was detected ten times or more. The V call is TRBV10-3, the J call TRBJ2-3, with 8 bases fitting TRBD2. Germline-derived CDR1 and CDR2 are ENHRY and SYGVKD. The junction had 7 bases not matched to a gene; V was cut back by 3 bases and J by 2 bases. This CDR3 region has 16 residues. The CDR3 here is CAISERSGRLTDTQYF. The CDR3 bases are TGTGCCATCAGTGAAAGAAGCGGGAGACTCACAGATACGCAGTATTTT.

The chain uses TRBV4-3 and TRBJ1-4; possibly TRBD1 for D (5 bases). CDR1 LGHNA and CDR2 YSLEER come from the germline V gene. Trimming removed 4 bases at V and 6 bases at J, with 21 bases between. There are 17 residues in the CDR3. CDR3 bases: TGCGCCAGCAGCCCCCACGGATCCGGGGGTCAGGATGAAAAACTGTTTTTT. Translated, it gives CASSPHGSGGQDEKLFF.

The chain employs TRBV3-1 and TRBJ1-3, with TRBD1 matching over 7 bases. The CDR3 extends over 14 amino acids. With V trimmed by 3 bases and J by 4 bases, 3 bases remained unmatched. The germline V gene encodes CDR1 LGHDT and CDR2 YNNKEL (reference sequence). The CDR3 region has the DNA TGTGCCAGCAGCCAGCAGACAGGGGGAAACACCATATATTTT. It translates to CASSQQTGGNTIYF.

This clonotype has a handful of counts. The chain couples TRBV7-9 to TRBJ1-4; no definite D call. This CDR3 has 12 amino acids. Germline loops: CDR1 SEHNR, CDR2 FQNEAQ (reference sequence). V lost 4 bases and J lost 8, with 8 bases in between. CDR3 DNA sequence: TGTGCCAGCAGCTCCACCCAAGAAAAACTGTTTTTT. It encodes CASSSTQEKLFF.

This clonotype has a handful of counts. J is TRBJ2-7 and V is TRBV21-1; the D segment call TRBD2 is taken from the table without a DNA check. TRBV21-1 is a known pseudogene. This CDR3 has 15 amino acids. The CDR3 reads CASSKDAGSTYEQYF. The CDR3 region has the DNA TGTGCCAGCAGCAAAGATGCGGGGTCAACCTACGAGCAGTACTTC.

This clonotype was seen a handful of times. The rearrangement joins TRBV20-1 to TRBJ1-5; D gene uncertain. This CDR3 is built from 12 residues. Trimming stripped 6 bases from V and 0 bases from J, with 6 bases between. The germline V gene encodes CDR1 DFQATT and CDR2 SNEGSKA (reference sequence). Here the CDR3 DNA reads TGCAGTGCGGAGGATAGCAATCAGCCCCAGCATTTT. This translates into CSAEDSNQPQHF.

This clonotype came up a few times. The chain is built from TRBV7-9 and TRBJ2-1, with D possibly matching TRBD1 (5 bases). Germline V gene lookup returns CDR1 SEHNR and CDR2 FQNEAQ (reference sequence). CDR3 length: 16 residues. Trimming left V 3 bases short and J 3 bases short, with 15 bases between. The CDR3 sequence is CASSLFAGKYYNEQFF. CDR3 in DNA: TGTGCCAGCAGCTTGTTTGCAGGGAAGTACTACAATGAGCAGTTCTTC.

This clonotype was detected a few times. This sequence joins TRBV13 and TRBJ2-1; D may be TRBD2 (5 bases). CDR3 length: 15 residues. CDR1 is PRHDT, CDR2 FYEKMQ, per germline (reference sequence). V dropped 4 bases and J dropped 4 bases, with 14 bases sitting between them. The CDR3 DNA is TGTGCCAGCAGCTCCACTAGGGTTCGATACAATGAGCAGTTCTTC. Its translation is CASSSTRVRYNEQFF.

The chain links TRBV13 to TRBJ2-7; maybe TRBD2 (5 bases). Germline assignment: CDR1 PRHDT and CDR2 FYEKMQ (reference sequence). The germline V and J ends were trimmed by 5 bases and 4 bases, with 15 bases remaining between them. This CDR3 region has 14 residues. The DNA of the CDR3 is TGTGCCAGCAGCCCATTCGGGATTTCATACGAGCAGTACTTC. Protein: CASSPFGISYEQYF.

This clonotype was seen a handful of times. J is TRBJ2-4 and V is TRBV3-1; unclear D gene. Trimming left V 4 bases short and J 1 base short, with 8 bases between. This CDR3 has 14 residues. Germline values: CDR1 LGHDT, CDR2 YNNKEL (reference sequence). The CDR3 DNA reads TGTGCCAGCAGCCTGAACCAGGCCAAAAACATTCAGTACTTC. It encodes CASSLNQAKNIQYF.

The chain links TRBV6-1 to TRBJ2-7; 15 nucleotides align to TRBD2. The germline gives CDR1 MNHNS, CDR2 SASEGT. The CDR3 spans 16 residues. Unmatched junction bases numbered 6, after V lost 2 bases and J lost 7 bases. Here the CDR3 reads CASSEWTSGGAGEQYF. The CDR3, as DNA: TGTGCCAGCAGTGAATGGACTAGCGGGGGGGCCGGTGAGCAGTACTTC.

The chain combines TRBV20-1 with TRBJ2-1; no definite D call. The CDR3 sequence is 11 residues long. The V and J ends lost 5 bases and 7 bases respectively, with 9 bases between them. CDR1 and CDR2 from the germline V gene are DFQATT and SNEGSKA (reference sequence). The CDR3 is CSAGAENEQFF. The CDR3 bases are TGCAGTGCTGGCGCCGAGAATGAGCAGTTCTTC.

There are a few counts of this clonotype. The V and J genes are TRBV24-1 and TRBJ2-2; 7 bases map to TRBD1. Per the germline V gene, CDR1 is KGHDR and CDR2 is SFDVKD. Germline trimming cut 0 bases from V and 1 base from J; bases unmatched to any gene: 7. The CDR3 consists of 18 residues. Here the CDR3 DNA reads TGTGCCACCAGTGATTTGAGGAGCGCAGGGGGGAACACCGGGGAGCTGTTTTTT. Translation: CATSDLRSAGGNTGELFF.

As DNA, the CDR3 is TGTGCCAGCAGTCAGGCGGGGGACGGACCCTACGAGCAGTACTTC. Translating it yields CASSQAGDGPYEQYF. The chain uses TRBV28 and TRBJ2-7; 7 bases line up with TRBD2. Trimming removed 5 bases from V and 2 bases from J; junction bases left unmatched: 9. In germline, CDR1 is MDHEN, CDR2 SYDVKM. CDR3 length: 15 residues. The full variable domain, its missing parts supplied by reference TRBV28 and TRBJ2-7, is DVKVTQSSRYLVKRTGEKVFLECVQDMDHENMFWYRQDPGLGLRLIYFSYDVKMKEKGDIPEGYSVSREKKERFSLILESASTNQTSMYLCASSQAGDGPYEQYFGPGTRLTVT.

This clonotype was detected many times. This chain joins TRBV10-3 and TRBJ1-2; no reliable D call. The CDR3 loop spans 13 amino acids. The V end lost 7 bases, the J end lost 3 bases, and 12 bases lay between the germline ends. The germline V gene has CDR1 ENHRY and CDR2 SYGVKD. The CDR3 region is CAIMDRQYYGYTF. The CDR3 DNA follows: TGTGCCATCATGGACCGACAATACTATGGCTACACCTTC.

The J gene is TRBJ2-5, the V gene TRBV12-3 or TRBV12-4, with D maybe TRBD2 (6 bases). The CDR3 covers 15 residues. V dropped 3 bases and J dropped 11 bases, with 22 bases sitting between them. CDR3 amino acids: CASSFSPSARDEQYF. The CDR3 DNA reads as TGTGCCAGCAGTTTTTCCCCTAGCGCAAGGGATGAGCAGTACTTC.

This clonotype was seen many times. The rearrangement joins TRBV7-2 to TRBJ1-1; 7 nucleotides line up with TRBD1. This CDR3 is built from 15 residues. The germline V gene encodes CDR1 SGHTA and CDR2 FQGNSA. V lost 0 bases and J lost 1; bases outside the gene matches: 2. In DNA form, the CDR3 reads TGTGCCAGCAGCTTAGCCGGGACAGCGAACACTGAAGCTTTCTTT. Translating gives CASSLAGTANTEAFF. The complete variable domain, with remaining parts taken from reference TRBV7-2 and TRBJ1-1, reads GAGVSQSPSNKVTEKGKDVELRCDPISGHTALYWYRQSLGQGLEFLIYFQGNSAPDKSGLPSDRFSAERTGGSVSTLTIQRTQQEDSAVYLCASSLAGTANTEAFFGQGTRLTVV.

The V and J genes are TRBV20-1 and TRBJ2-7, with 7 nucleotides matching TRBD2. The CDR3 has 10 amino acids. V dropped 6 bases and J dropped 12; count of bases not matched to a gene: 8. Germline V gene lookup returns CDR1 DFQATT and CDR2 SNEGSKA (reference sequence). This CDR3 reads CSASGLVAYF. CDR3 nucleotides: TGCAGTGCCAGTGGACTAGTCGCGTACTTC.

The chain links TRBV10-3 to TRBJ2-3, with 13 bases lining up with TRBD2. The ends lost 2 bases at V and 1 base at J; junction bases unmatched: 0. The CDR3 is made up of 16 amino acids. Germline V gene sequence: CDR1 ENHRY, CDR2 SYGVKD. In DNA form, the CDR3 reads TGTGCCATCAGTGAGGGACTAGCGGGAGGCACAGATACGCAGTATTTT. The encoded protein is CAISEGLAGGTDTQYF.

This chain joins TRBV12-3 or TRBV12-4 and TRBJ2-1, with 10 bases matching TRBD2. There are 19 residues in the CDR3. V shed 2 bases and J 0 bases; nucleotides not matched to a gene: 10. The CDR3 region is CASSLPIPGLARSYNEQFF. CDR3 nucleotides: TGTGCCAGCAGTTTACCGATCCCGGGACTAGCGCGCTCCTACAATGAGCAGTTCTTC.

This clonotype was observed many times. CDR3 bases: TGCGCCAGCAGCTATGGGACAGGGGGCGGTGAGCAGTTCTTC. Its translation is CASSYGTGGGEQFF. This chain uses TRBV4-3 with TRBJ2-1; 12 nucleotides agree with TRBD1. The CDR3 contains 14 residues. CDR1 is LGHNA, CDR2 YSLEER, per germline. The V and J ends lost 5 bases and 9 bases, in that order; junction bases with no gene match: 5.

The chain combines TRBV7-3 with TRBJ1-1; tentative D call: TRBD1 (6 bases). Trimming took off 1 base at V and 6 bases at J, with 9 bases between the two ends. The CDR3 is 13 amino acids. CDR1 SGHTA and CDR2 FQGTGA come from the germline V gene. The CDR3 loop reads CASSLNREAEAFF. For the CDR3, the DNA is TGTGCCAGCAGCTTAAACAGGGAGGCTGAAGCTTTCTTT.

The chain is built from TRBV5-5 and TRBJ2-5, with 8 bases fitting TRBD2. V dropped 1 base and J dropped 5; count of bases not matched to a gene: 7. Germline assignment: CDR1 SGHKS and CDR2 YYEKEE (reference sequence). The CDR3 length is 15 residues. For the CDR3, the DNA is TGTGCCAGCAGCTTGTCAACGGCGGGGGGTGAGACCCAGTACTTC. Protein sequence: CASSLSTAGGETQYF.

The V gene is TRBV4-1, the J gene TRBJ1-2, with 12 bases fitting TRBD1. The CDR3 totals 16 residues. The junction had 3 bases not matched to a gene; V was cut back by 1 base and J by 3 bases. Per the germline V gene, CDR1 is MGHRA and CDR2 is YSYEKL. This CDR3 reads CASSQVGTGGDYGYTF. The CDR3 DNA reads as TGCGCCAGCAGCCAAGTCGGGACAGGGGGCGACTATGGCTACACCTTC.